A single sample is the source of the 10 T cell receptor beta chains below, sequenced in a study of early T cells in non-severe SARS-CoV-2 infection. MiXCR, run by TCRdb on the 5' RACE reads, gives a single entry per CDR3 protein. In the table there are roughly 97,000 distinct CDR3 sequences, 9.5% to 11% of which are singletons. The sample was whole blood, taken at baseline. The receptors here all came from an adult who was a healthcare worker with PCR-confirmed SARS-CoV-2 infection or an uninfected control (not recorded which).

This clonotype was picked up many times. The CDR3 DNA follows: TGCGCCAGCAGCTTGTGGGGGCAGGGTAGTGGCTACACCTTC. It specifies CASSLWGQGSGYTF. The rearrangement joins TRBV5-1 to TRBJ1-2; possible D gene TRBD1, 6 bases. The germline V and J ends were trimmed by 1 base and 7 bases, with 14 bases remaining between them. There are 14 residues in the CDR3. Per the germline V gene, CDR1 is SGHRS and CDR2 is YFSETQ.

This clonotype was detected a few times. The chain joins TRBV20-1 to TRBJ2-1, with D possibly TRBD1 on 5 matching bases. Looked up from germline, CDR1 is DFQATT and CDR2 is SNEGSKA (reference sequence). The CDR3 has 15 amino acids. Trimming pared 1 base from V and 4 bases from J, leaving 14 bases between. The CDR3 DNA reads as TGCAGTGCTAGAGTGGGCAGGGCGTTGTACAATGAGCAGTTCTTC. Residues: CSARVGRALYNEQFF.

This chain connects TRBV29-1 to TRBJ2-1; D gene unclear. The CDR3 covers 13 residues. With 3 bases removed from V and 3 bases from J, the gap between germline ends came to 9 bases. Germline CDR1 SQVTM, CDR2 ANQGSEA. The CDR3 DNA sequence: TGCAGCGTTGAGCCTCAGGACTACAATGAGCAGTTCTTC. This codes for CSVEPQDYNEQFF.

The chain is built from TRBV4-3 and TRBJ2-1; D may correspond to TRBD1 or TRBD2 (5 bases each). With 0 bases removed from V and 10 bases from J, the gap between germline ends came to 16 bases. CDR1 and CDR2 from the germline V gene are LGHNA and YSLEER. CDR3 length: 15 residues. CDR3 sequence (DNA): TGCGCCAGCAGCCAAGATCGCGGGTTACGGGGCGAGCAGTTCTTC. Amino acids: CASSQDRGLRGEQFF.

The chain uses TRBV5-1 and TRBJ2-7; maybe TRBD1 (6 bases). V lost 4 bases and J 5 bases, leaving 13 bases between the germline ends. The germline CDR1 and CDR2 sequences are SGHRS and YFSETQ. The CDR3 consists of 13 residues. CDR3 residues: CASSPGAGDEQYF. DNA of the CDR3: TGCGCCAGCAGCCCAGGGGCCGGGGACGAGCAGTACTTC. Together with reference TRBV5-1 and TRBJ2-7, the CDR3 gives the full variable domain: KAGVTQTPRYLIKTRGQQVTLSCSPISGHRSVSWYQQTPGQGLQFLFEYFSETQRNKGNFPGRFSGRQFSNSRSEMNVSTLELGDSALYLCASSPGAGDEQYFGPGTRLTVT.

This clonotype was counted only a few times. The J gene is TRBJ1-6, the V gene TRBV27; TRBD1 is a possible D gene (5 bases). The germline CDR1 and CDR2 sequences are MNHEY and SMNVEV (reference sequence). The V gene lost 6 bases and the J gene lost 8 bases, with 8 bases spanning the gap. The CDR3 has 12 residues. The CDR3 spells CASSLGDSPLHF. CDR3 bases: TGTGCCAGCAGCCTAGGGGATTCACCCCTCCACTTT.

This clonotype was recorded a few times. In nucleotides, the CDR3 is TGTGCCAGCAGCGTAGGGCTAGCGGGAGACGAGCAGTACTTC. Protein: CASSVGLAGDEQYF. The V and J genes are TRBV9 and TRBJ2-7; 10 bases line up with TRBD2. CDR3 length: 14 residues. Unmatched junction bases numbered 2, after V lost 0 bases and J lost 5 bases. In germline, CDR1 is SGDLS, CDR2 YYNGEE. Complete variable domain (other parts from reference TRBV9 and TRBJ2-7): DSGVTQTPKHLITATGQRVTLRCSPRSGDLSVYWYQQSLDQGLQFLIQYYNGEERAKGNILERFSAQQFPDLHSELNLSSLELGDSALYFCASSVGLAGDEQYFGPGTRLTVT.

This clonotype came up a few times. V is TRBV7-9 and J is TRBJ2-7; D is possibly TRBD1 or TRBD2 (5 bases each). This CDR3 has 17 amino acids. The V end was cut by 4 bases, the J end by 4 bases, with 23 bases between. Germline lookup yields CDR1 SEHNR and CDR2 FQNEAQ (reference sequence). The DNA for the CDR3 is TGTGCCAGCAGCTCAGCAGATCGGGGCCATAGCCATTACGAGCAGTACTTC. Its protein is CASSSADRGHSHYEQYF.

This clonotype was observed a few times. The V call is TRBV5-6, the J call TRBJ2-7, with D perhaps TRBD1 or TRBD2 (5 bases each). The CDR3 is 14 residues long. Trimming shortened V by 6 bases and J by 1 base, and 14 bases separated the two germline ends. Germline V gene data show CDR1 as SGHDT and CDR2 as YYEEEE. The CDR3 nucleotides are TGTGCCAGCACCCCGGGACGGAAGTCCTACGAGCAGTACTTC. This codes for CASTPGRKSYEQYF. The full variable domain, in which reference TRBV5-6 and TRBJ2-7 provide the parts outside the CDR3, is DAGVTQSPTHLIKTRGQQVTLRCSPKSGHDTVSWYQQALGQGPQFIFQYYEEEERQRGNFPDRFSGHQFPNYSSELNVNALLLGDSALYLCASTPGRKSYEQYFGPGTRLTVT.

This clonotype was observed at least ten times. The rearrangement uses TRBV5-1 and TRBJ1-1; the match to TRBD1 covers 9 bases. Germline CDR1 is SGHRS and CDR2 is YFSETQ. The CDR3 runs 16 residues. Germline trimming cut 3 bases from V and 0 bases from J; bases unmatched to any gene: 6. CDR3 amino acids: CASSWGDRDLNTEAFF. The CDR3 nucleotides read TGCGCCAGCAGCTGGGGGGACAGGGATTTGAACACTGAAGCTTTCTTT.